A single sample is the source of the 29 T cell receptor beta chains below, sequenced in a study of control samples from healthy donors and cancer patients. Generated by immunoSEQ multiplex PCR, the TCRdb table keeps only in-frame clones and is missing some. Here the sample spans more than 95,000 clones, around 87% being singletons. Material for sequencing was PBMCs. The receptors were gathered from a woman between 50 and 59 years old with colorectal cancer.

J is TRBJ2-2 and V is TRBV10-3, with 8 positions matching TRBD1. J was trimmed by 3 bases and V by 4 bases; bases with no gene match: 1. The CDR3 runs to 14 residues. Germline values: CDR1 ENHRY, CDR2 SYGVKD. CDR3 residues: CAISAGGDTGELFF. The CDR3 nucleotides are TGTGCCATCAGTGCAGGGGGCGACACCGGGGAGCTGTTTTTT.

The chain joins TRBV19 to TRBJ1-5; the match to TRBD1 covers 7 bases. The CDR3 extends over 16 amino acids. Germline loops: CDR1 LNHDA, CDR2 SQIVND (reference sequence). After removal of 5 bases from V and 7 bases from J, the junction contained 14 bases not matched to a gene. CDR3 nucleotides: TGTGCCAGTAGTCCCCCCTTCGAAGGGGGCGAGCAGCCCCAGCATTTT. This translates into CASSPPFEGGEQPQHF.

The chain recombines TRBV6-5 with TRBJ2-5; D is perhaps TRBD2 (5 bases). Germline V gives CDR1 MNHEY, CDR2 SVGAGI. This CDR3 contains 15 residues. Trimming removed 7 bases at V and 2 bases at J, with 17 bases between. CDR3 nucleotides: TGTGCCAGCACCCTCTTTTTCGGGGAACAAGAGACCCAGTACTTC. It codes for CASTLFFGEQETQYF.

The chain has TRBV6-5 and TRBJ2-2, with 9 positions matching TRBD2. CDR1 and CDR2 (germline): MNHEY, SVGAGI. This CDR3 has 15 amino acids. The V segment lost 6 bases and the J segment 2 bases; nucleotides outside the gene matches: 4. The CDR3, as DNA: TGTGCCAGCAGCGATCTAGCGGGAAACACCGGGGAGCTGTTTTTT. Its protein is CASSDLAGNTGELFF.

The rearrangement uses TRBV6-5 and TRBJ2-7, with TRBD1 as a possible D gene (6 bases). Per the germline V gene, CDR1 is MNHEY and CDR2 is SVGAGI. Deletions cut 8 bases from V and 2 bases from J, with 19 bases between. The CDR3 extends over 15 amino acids. This chain's CDR3 is CASLSGTLVPYEQYF. For the CDR3, the DNA is TGTGCCAGCCTTTCCGGGACACTGGTCCCCTACGAGCAGTACTTC.

J is TRBJ1-2 and V is TRBV18; D not resolved. Germline CDR1 reads KGHSH; CDR2 reads LQKENI. The CDR3 contains 12 residues. With 4 bases removed from V and 3 bases from J, the gap between germline ends came to 6 bases. The CDR3 DNA follows: TGTGCCAGCTCACGCGATGACTATGGCTACACCTTC. Protein sequence: CASSRDDYGYTF.

The chain is built from TRBV5-1 and TRBJ2-4; D gene unclear. V was clipped by 3 bases and J by 0 bases, with 13 bases between them. Germline V gives CDR1 SGHRS, CDR2 YFSETQ. The CDR3 has 16 residues. The CDR3 DNA follows: TGCGCCAGCAGCTCAAGCGAGGCCTTAGCCAAAAACATTCAGTACTTC. Its protein product is CASSSSEALAKNIQYF.

The chain combines TRBV2 with TRBJ1-2; a possible D gene is TRBD1 (5 bases). Between the trimmed V and J ends, which lost 6 bases and 8 bases, there was a span of 13 bases. The CDR3 extends over 12 amino acids. CDR1 and CDR2 (germline): SNHLY, FYNNEI. The CDR3 nucleotides are TGTGCCAGCAGCCTGGGGGAGGCCGGCTACACCTTC. Its translation is CASSLGEAGYTF.

DNA for the CDR3: TGTGCCAGTAGTAGAGGGCAGGGGGACTACGAGCAGTACTTC. Encoded protein: CASSRGQGDYEQYF. J is TRBJ2-7 and V is TRBV19, with 7 bases fitting TRBD1. The CDR3 loop spans 14 amino acids. Germline V gene sequence: CDR1 LNHDA, CDR2 SQIVND (reference sequence). The ends lost 4 bases at V and 3 bases at J; junction bases unmatched: 6.

The chain combines TRBV27 with TRBJ2-3; D not resolved. V was pared by 2 bases and J by 2 bases, with 17 bases between. Germline lookup yields CDR1 MNHEY and CDR2 SMNVEV (reference sequence). The CDR3 consists of 17 residues. For the CDR3, the DNA is TGTGCCAGCAGTTTAACCGGCAGACACCTCTACACAGATACGCAGTATTTT. Translated, it gives CASSLTGRHLYTDTQYF.

This clone has just a few counts. The gene calls are TRBV6-5 and TRBJ2-2; perhaps TRBD1 as D (6 bases). Between the trimmed V and J ends, which lost 6 bases and 9 bases, there was a span of 14 bases. Germline assignment: CDR1 MNHEY and CDR2 SVGAGI. The CDR3 is made up of 13 amino acids. In DNA, the CDR3 is TGTGCCAGCAGCGGCGTCAGGGGTAGGGAGCTGTTTTTT. This encodes CASSGVRGRELFF.

This chain joins TRBV10-3 and TRBJ1-2; the match to TRBD1 covers 7 bases. CDR3 length equals 13 residues. From germline, CDR1 is ENHRY and CDR2 SYGVKD. The V gene end was trimmed by 2 bases and the J gene end by 6 bases; junction bases not matched to a gene: 3. Here the CDR3 reads CAISEDREHGYTF. CDR3 in DNA: TGTGCCATCAGTGAGGACAGGGAGCATGGCTACACCTTC.

This clone has just one count. CDR3 sequence (DNA): TGTGCCAGCAGCCGGGCGGGGGGCACTGAAGCTTTCTTT. This gives the protein CASSRAGGTEAFF. The genes are TRBV14 and TRBJ1-1; the D gene is possibly TRBD1 (5 bases). The CDR3 covers 13 residues. V lost 4 bases, J lost 4 bases, and 10 bases lay in between. Per germline, CDR1 SGHDN and CDR2 FVKESK.

The chain combines TRBV28 with TRBJ1-2; D gene ambiguous. CDR1 and CDR2 from the germline V gene are MDHEN and SYDVKM. With 5 bases removed from V and 1 base from J, the gap between germline ends came to 8 bases. The CDR3 runs 13 residues. The CDR3 sequence is CASSPSYNYGYTF. CDR3 coding DNA: TGTGCCAGCAGTCCCAGTTATAACTATGGCTACACCTTC.

This chain joins TRBV4-2 and TRBJ2-3, with 7 bases matching TRBD1. Trimming removed 0 bases from V and 11 bases from J; junction bases left unmatched: 14. Germline assignment: CDR1 LGHNA and CDR2 YNFKEQ. The CDR3 is made up of 16 amino acids. CDR3 loop: CASSQDPGGVSIVQYF. CDR3 DNA: TGTGCCAGCAGCCAAGATCCAGGGGGTGTTAGCATTGTGCAGTATTTT.

This chain connects TRBV2 to TRBJ2-7; D call uncertain. Germline V gives CDR1 SNHLY, CDR2 FYNNEI. The ends were cut back, 2 bases at V and 7 bases at J, with 15 bases in the middle. The CDR3 sequence is 14 residues long. CDR3 sequence: CASSENPPTLEQYF. The DNA for the CDR3 is TGTGCCAGCAGTGAAAATCCCCCGACGTTGGAGCAGTACTTC.

This clone was seen a handful of times. The rearrangement links TRBV6-6 to TRBJ1-5; tentatively, D is TRBD1 (5 bases). This CDR3 is built from 16 residues. V was trimmed by 6 bases and J by 0 bases, leaving 15 bases between them. The germline V gene has CDR1 MNHNY and CDR2 SVGAGI (reference sequence). This CDR3 is CASSVRVGDSNQPQHF. CDR3 DNA sequence: TGTGCCAGCAGCGTCAGGGTGGGCGATAGCAATCAGCCCCAGCATTTT.

The chain links TRBV5-6 to TRBJ1-1; D not certain. The V gene lost 0 bases and the J gene lost 0 bases, with 9 bases spanning the gap. The CDR3 has 15 amino acids. Germline CDR1 and CDR2: SGHDT and YYEEEE. The CDR3, as DNA: TGTGCCAGCAGCTTGGCCTCGGGCTTGAACACTGAAGCTTTCTTT. It specifies CASSLASGLNTEAFF.

This chain joins TRBV27 and TRBJ2-7, with 7 bases matching TRBD1. CDR3 length: 15 residues. Unmatched junction bases numbered 9, after V lost 5 bases and J lost 2 bases. Germline V gene sequence: CDR1 MNHEY, CDR2 SMNVEV (reference sequence). The CDR3 DNA is TGTGCCAGCAGTGGACGAGGGACAGAACCCTACGAGCAGTACTTC. Translating it yields CASSGRGTEPYEQYF.

The CDR3 DNA reads TGTGCCATCTCAAGCGGGGGGGCCGACAATGAGCAGTTCTTC. Residues: CAISSGGADNEQFF. This chain joins TRBV10-3 and TRBJ2-1, with 10 bases matching TRBD2. The CDR3 loop spans 14 amino acids. The V gene's germline CDR1 is ENHRY and CDR2 SYGVKD. Germline trimming cut 8 bases from V and 5 bases from J; bases unmatched to any gene: 6.

This rearrangement joins TRBV5-1 to TRBJ2-5; 12 bases line up with TRBD2. The CDR3 sequence is 17 residues long. Germline V gives CDR1 SGHRS, CDR2 YFSETQ. Trimming at V came to 7 bases and at J to 5 bases, leaving 15 bases not matched to a gene. CDR3 amino acids: CASGLGTSGGIGETQYF. The CDR3 DNA follows: TGCGCCAGCGGATTGGGTACTAGCGGGGGGATTGGGGAGACCCAGTACTTC. The full variable domain, rest sourced from reference TRBV5-1 and TRBJ2-5, is KAGVTQTPRYLIKTRGQQVTLSCSPISGHRSVSWYQQTPGQGLQFLFEYFSETQRNKGNFPGRFSGRQFSNSRSEMNVSTLELGDSALYLCASGLGTSGGIGETQYFGPGTRLLVL.

V is TRBV7-8 and J is TRBJ2-3, with D unclear. The ends were cut back, 7 bases at V and 2 bases at J, with 10 bases in the middle. The CDR3 sequence is 13 residues long. CDR1 is SGHVS, CDR2 FQNEAQ, per germline. CDR3 sequence reads: CASIRSTTDTQYF. The CDR3 nucleotides are TGTGCCAGCATCCGATCTACCACAGATACGCAGTATTTT. The full variable domain, in which reference TRBV7-8 and TRBJ2-3 provide the parts outside the CDR3, is GAGVSQSPRYKVAKRGQDVALRCDPISGHVSLFWYQQALGQGPEFLTYFQNEAQLDKSGLPSDRFFAERPEGSVSTLKIQRTQQEDSAVYLCASIRSTTDTQYFGPGTRLTVL.

The chain joins TRBV19 to TRBJ1-4; the D is unclear. Germline assignment: CDR1 LNHDA and CDR2 SQIVND (reference sequence). Trimming shortened V by 8 bases and J by 7 bases, and 14 bases separated the two germline ends. This CDR3 contains 13 residues. The CDR3 nucleotides read TGTGCCAGTTCGAGGGAGTTAAGTGAAAAACTGTTTTTT. Translation: CASSRELSEKLFF.

This sequence joins TRBV7-2 and TRBJ2-7; TRBD1 agrees at 8 bases. Looked up from germline, CDR1 is SGHTA and CDR2 is FQGNSA. With 6 bases clipped from V and 1 base from J, the junction kept 5 bases outside the gene matches. CDR3 length equals 14 residues. CDR3 region: CASSFDRGSYEQYF. CDR3 sequence (DNA): TGTGCCAGCAGTTTTGACAGGGGATCCTACGAGCAGTACTTC.

This clone showed up just once. The genes are TRBV28 and TRBJ1-2; possibly TRBD1 for D (5 bases). V lost 8 bases and J lost 3, with 13 bases in between. The CDR3 covers 13 residues. From germline, CDR1 is MDHEN and CDR2 SYDVKM. The CDR3: CASPRDADYGYTF. The CDR3 DNA sequence: TGTGCCAGCCCACGGGACGCCGACTATGGCTACACCTTC.

V and J are TRBV7-9 and TRBJ2-7, with D unclear. This CDR3 has 13 amino acids. Germline V gene data show CDR1 as SEHNR and CDR2 as FQNEAQ (reference sequence). With 5 bases removed from V and 6 bases from J, the gap between germline ends came to 14 bases. CDR3 protein: CASSRVTSLEQYF. DNA of the CDR3: TGTGCCAGCAGCAGAGTCACCAGCCTCGAGCAGTACTTC.

The V gene is TRBV7-9, the J gene TRBJ2-5; D ambiguous. CDR3 size: 13 residues. CDR1 and CDR2 (germline): SEHNR, FQNEAQ (reference sequence). Trimming shortened V by 2 bases and J by 5 bases, and 9 bases separated the two germline ends. CDR3 DNA: TGTGCCAGCAGCTTATATAATTTGGAGACCCAGTACTTC. This sequence encodes CASSLYNLETQYF. Full variable domain (missing parts from reference TRBV7-9 and TRBJ2-5): DTGVSQNPRHKITKRGQNVTFRCDPISEHNRLYWYRQTLGQGPEFLTYFQNEAQLEKSRLLSDRFSAERPKGSFSTLEIQRTEQGDSAMYLCASSLYNLETQYFGPGTRLLVL.

This chain joins TRBV18 and TRBJ2-2; 11 bases map to TRBD1. The CDR3 sequence is 16 residues long. The germline gives CDR1 KGHSH, CDR2 LQKENI. With V trimmed by 0 bases and J by 4 bases, 1 base remained unmatched. Here the CDR3 DNA reads TGTGCCAGCTCACCACCCGGGACAGGGGGCACCGGGGAGCTGTTTTTT. It translates to CASSPPGTGGTGELFF.

The rearrangement links TRBV30 to TRBJ1-1; D call uncertain. The germline gives CDR1 GTSNPN, CDR2 SVGIG (reference sequence). The CDR3 has 12 amino acids. V shed 3 bases and J shed 5 bases, with 10 bases lying between them. The CDR3 DNA reads as TGTGCCTGGAGGTTCACGTTTACTGAAGCTTTCTTT. It yields the protein CAWRFTFTEAFF.